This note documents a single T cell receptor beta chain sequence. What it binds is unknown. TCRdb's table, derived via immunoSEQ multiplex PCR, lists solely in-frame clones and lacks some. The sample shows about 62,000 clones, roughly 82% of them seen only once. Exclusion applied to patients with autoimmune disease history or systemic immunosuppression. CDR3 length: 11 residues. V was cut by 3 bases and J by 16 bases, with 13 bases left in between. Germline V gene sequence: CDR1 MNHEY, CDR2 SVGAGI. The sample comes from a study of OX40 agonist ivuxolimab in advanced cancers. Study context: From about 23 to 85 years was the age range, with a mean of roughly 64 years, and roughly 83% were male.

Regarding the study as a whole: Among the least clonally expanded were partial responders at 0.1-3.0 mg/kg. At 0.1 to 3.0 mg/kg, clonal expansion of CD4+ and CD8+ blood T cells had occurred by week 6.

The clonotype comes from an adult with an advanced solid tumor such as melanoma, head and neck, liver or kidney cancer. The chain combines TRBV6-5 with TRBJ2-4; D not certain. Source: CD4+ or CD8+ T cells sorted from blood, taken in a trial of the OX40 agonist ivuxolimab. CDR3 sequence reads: CASSYQNVGYF. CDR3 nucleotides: TGTGCCAGCAGTTATCAGAATGTAGGTTACTTC.